Presented here are 9 T cell receptor beta chains from one specimen sequenced in a study of cytomegalovirus exposure and HLA in healthy donors. In the PCR, 60 Vbeta and 13 Jbeta primers were used. The protocol was immunoSEQ multiplex PCR, while the TCRdb copy is restricted to in-frame clones and leaves out a portion. The data show about 270,000 clones, about 75% seen once. Sequencing used PBMCs. The receptors originated from a female donor in good health and CMV-seronegative.

This rearrangement joins TRBV10-3 to TRBJ2-1; TRBD2 matches at 12 bases. With 6 bases clipped from V and 2 bases from J, the junction kept 11 bases outside the gene matches. This CDR3 has 18 residues. Germline V gene data show CDR1 as ENHRY and CDR2 as SYGVKD. The DNA for the CDR3 is TGTGCCATCAGGAAAACCCAACTAGCGGGAGGCGCCTACAATGAGCAGTTCTTC. The encoded protein is CAIRKTQLAGGAYNEQFF.

This sequence joins TRBV5-1 and TRBJ2-1; TRBD2 agrees at 7 bases. Germline-derived CDR1 and CDR2 are SGHRS and YFSETQ. The CDR3 contains 14 residues. Trimming cost V 0 bases and J 6 bases; bases outside gene matches: 3. The CDR3 loop reads CASSLVVAGNEQFF. The CDR3, as DNA: TGCGCCAGCAGCTTGGTCGTAGCGGGCAATGAGCAGTTCTTC. Full variable domain (outside the CDR3, taken from reference TRBV5-1 and TRBJ2-1): KAGVTQTPRYLIKTRGQQVTLSCSPISGHRSVSWYQQTPGQGLQFLFEYFSETQRNKGNFPGRFSGRQFSNSRSEMNVSTLELGDSALYLCASSLVVAGNEQFFGPGTRLTVL.

This clone was counted a few times. V is TRBV30 and J is TRBJ2-3; perhaps TRBD2 as D (6 bases). The CDR3 is 11 residues long. V was shortened by 3 bases and J by 5 bases, with 6 bases between the two germline ends. Per the germline V gene, CDR1 is GTSNPN and CDR2 is SVGIG (reference sequence). CDR3 coding DNA: TGTGCCTGGAGGGAGGGAGATACGCAGTATTTT. This sequence encodes CAWREGDTQYF.

The chain combines TRBV6-1 with TRBJ2-5; tentative D call: TRBD2 (5 bases). V lost 3 bases, J lost 5 bases, and 19 bases lay in between. Germline V CDR1 and CDR2: MNHNS, SASEGT. The CDR3 has 16 residues. This chain's CDR3 is CASSDPGKVGWETQYF. As DNA, the CDR3 is TGTGCCAGCAGTGACCCGGGGAAAGTAGGTTGGGAGACCCAGTACTTC.

This clone has more than one count but fewer than ten. V and J are TRBV4-1 and TRBJ1-1; 11 bases align to TRBD1. Germline CDR1 reads MGHRA; CDR2 reads YSYEKL. Trimming at V came to 1 base and at J to 3 bases, leaving 7 bases not matched to a gene. This CDR3 has 17 amino acids. CDR3 sequence (DNA): TGCGCCAGCAGCCAAGGGGACAGGGGGGGGGTTGACACTGAAGCTTTCTTT. Its translation: CASSQGDRGGVDTEAFF.

The chain uses TRBV5-1 and TRBJ2-3, with 8 bases aligning to TRBD2. The CDR3 is 14 residues long. Trimming took 2 bases from V and 6 from J; bases not matched to a gene: 5. Germline assignment: CDR1 SGHRS and CDR2 YFSETQ. The CDR3 nucleotides read TGCGCCAGCAGCTTAGCGGGGGTCCGGGATACGCAGTATTTT. It specifies CASSLAGVRDTQYF.

CDR3 in DNA: TGCGCCAGCAGCTTGAGTGATAGGACAGGGGGGTATGGCTACACCTTC. Translating gives CASSLSDRTGGYGYTF. The gene calls are TRBV5-1 and TRBJ1-2, with 10 bases that match TRBD1. The CDR3 length is 16 residues. The V and J ends lost 1 base and 5 bases, in that order; junction bases with no gene match: 8. Per germline, CDR1 SGHRS and CDR2 YFSETQ.

The V call is TRBV19, the J call TRBJ1-1; 10 bases map to TRBD1. The CDR3 runs 14 residues. V lost 6 bases and J lost 0; bases outside the gene matches: 1. Germline V gene data show CDR1 as LNHDA and CDR2 as SQIVND (reference sequence). The CDR3 region is CASRDRGMNTEAFF. The CDR3 nucleotides are TGTGCCAGTAGGGACAGGGGGATGAACACTGAAGCTTTCTTT.

The chain employs TRBV5-1 and TRBJ2-2; D may be TRBD2 (6 bases). CDR3 size: 15 residues. CDR1 is SGHRS, CDR2 YFSETQ, per germline. V lost 1 base, J lost 2 bases, and 9 bases lay in between. CDR3 sequence (DNA): TGCGCCAGCAGCTTGAGGGACTTCAACACCGGGGAGCTGTTTTTT. Encoded protein: CASSLRDFNTGELFF.